This TCR beta chain emerged from a study of blood T cell repertoires in COVID-19. Whole-study context: PBMCs, B-cell-depleted T cells, or T cells were the source of the cDNA or gDNA that made up the material.

Original processing methods: Estimated nucleated cell counts came from reference gene primer amplification. Sequencing used immunoSEQ multiplex PCR; TCRdb keeps in-frame clones, though not all of them. The V and J calls and clone size were taken over from that table, and D and trimming were inferred from the DNA. The table lists nearly 250,000 clones, just under 90% of them singletons. The CDR3 consists of 16 residues. Germline CDR1 is LGHNA and CDR2 is YNFKEQ. The germline V and J ends were trimmed by 0 bases and 3 bases, with 14 bases remaining between them. Those designated as exposed participants met a COVID-19 case within 2 weeks before study entry.

The sequence derives from a man aged 50 to 60 who had been exposed to COVID-19. The J gene is TRBJ2-5, the V gene TRBV4-2; TRBD1 is a possible D gene (6 bases). The sequenced material came from PBMCs or T cells enriched from blood (not recorded which). CDR3 nucleotide sequence: TGTGCCAGCAGCCAAGAAGGGGACACCCGGAAAGAGACCCAGTACTTC. As protein: CASSQEGDTRKETQYF.